This paragraph reports one T cell receptor beta chain. Other nucleotide sequences in the sample specify the same CDR3. Per germline, CDR1 SEHNR and CDR2 FQNEAQ (reference sequence). The junction had 3 bases not matched to a gene; V was cut back by 4 bases and J by 0 bases. The CDR3 spans 16 residues. These data belong to a study of beta chain features in type 1 diabetes. The whole isolated RNA underwent reverse transcription, so sequencing captured expressed TCRB transcripts. Sequencing was performed with immunoSEQ multiplex PCR; in TCRdb, only in-frame clones are kept and a portion is missing. The sample holds about 450,000 clones, over 10% seen once.

This receptor was identified in a woman aged 18-30 years in good health. Sequenced sample: naive CD4+ T cells from blood. The chain employs TRBV7-9 and TRBJ2-3, with TRBD2 identical over 11 bases. CDR3 bases: TGTGCCAGCAGCTACGGACTAGCGGGTAGCACAGATACGCAGTATTTT. Protein product: CASSYGLAGSTDTQYF. Full variable domain (outside the CDR3, taken from reference TRBV7-9 and TRBJ2-3): DTGVSQNPRHKITKRGQNVTFRCDPISEHNRLYWYRQTLGQGPEFLTYFQNEAQLEKSRLLSDRFSAERPKGSFSTLEIQRTEQGDSAMYLCASSYGLAGSTDTQYFGPGTRLTVL.